The next 5 T cell receptor beta chains were all read from a single sample in a study of cytomegalovirus exposure and HLA in healthy donors. PCR amplification relied on 60 Vbeta primers (plus 13 Jbeta primers). The repertoire was sequenced with immunoSEQ multiplex PCR; TCRdb's copy has only in-frame clones and lacks some. In the table there are around 190,000 clones, approximately 84% of which are singletons. Material: PBMCs. Receptors originate from a female donor in good health and CMV-seronegative.

Here the CDR3 reads CASRRDSSEELFF. The CDR3 nucleotides are TGTGCCAGCAGGAGGGACAGCTCGGAGGAGCTGTTTTTT. The rearrangement joins TRBV2 to TRBJ2-2; the match to TRBD1 covers 7 bases. Germline V gene lookup returns CDR1 SNHLY and CDR2 FYNNEI. There are 13 residues in the CDR3. Trimming took 6 bases from V and 10 from J; bases not matched to a gene: 8.

The sample holds a few counts of this clone. This chain connects TRBV30 to TRBJ1-4, with a possible D match to TRBD1 (6 bases). The CDR3 covers 13 residues. Deletions cut 6 bases from V and 7 bases from J, with 15 bases between. CDR1 and CDR2 from the germline V gene are GTSNPN and SVGIG (reference sequence). CDR3 sequence reads: CACRRGAGEKLFF. The DNA for the CDR3 is TGTGCCTGTCGACGGGGGGCGGGTGAAAAACTGTTTTTT.

The chain joins TRBV28 to TRBJ1-2; 7 bases are shared with TRBD1. Germline CDR1 reads MDHEN; CDR2 reads SYDVKM. This CDR3 has 14 amino acids. The junction had 6 bases not matched to a gene; V was cut back by 6 bases and J by 2 bases. The CDR3 DNA follows: TGTGCCAGCAGACTAACAGGGGAGAACTATGGCTACACCTTC. Its protein is CASRLTGENYGYTF.

The rearrangement uses TRBV6-6 and TRBJ1-1; unclear D gene. This CDR3 contains 15 residues. The germline CDR1 and CDR2 sequences are MNHNY and SVGAGI (reference sequence). The ends were cut back, 0 bases at V and 1 base at J, with 9 bases in the middle. CDR3 bases: TGTGCCAGCAGTTACTCGGAAGGGAGGAACACTGAAGCTTTCTTT. Translating gives CASSYSEGRNTEAFF.

The J gene is TRBJ2-7, the V gene TRBV6-5; D remains unclear. Germline V lookup: CDR1 MNHEY, CDR2 SVGAGI. Trimming stripped 0 bases from V and 1 base from J, with 4 bases between. This CDR3 contains 13 residues. This CDR3 is CASSYSQSYEQYF. The CDR3 bases are TGTGCCAGCAGTTACTCTCAATCCTACGAGCAGTACTTC.